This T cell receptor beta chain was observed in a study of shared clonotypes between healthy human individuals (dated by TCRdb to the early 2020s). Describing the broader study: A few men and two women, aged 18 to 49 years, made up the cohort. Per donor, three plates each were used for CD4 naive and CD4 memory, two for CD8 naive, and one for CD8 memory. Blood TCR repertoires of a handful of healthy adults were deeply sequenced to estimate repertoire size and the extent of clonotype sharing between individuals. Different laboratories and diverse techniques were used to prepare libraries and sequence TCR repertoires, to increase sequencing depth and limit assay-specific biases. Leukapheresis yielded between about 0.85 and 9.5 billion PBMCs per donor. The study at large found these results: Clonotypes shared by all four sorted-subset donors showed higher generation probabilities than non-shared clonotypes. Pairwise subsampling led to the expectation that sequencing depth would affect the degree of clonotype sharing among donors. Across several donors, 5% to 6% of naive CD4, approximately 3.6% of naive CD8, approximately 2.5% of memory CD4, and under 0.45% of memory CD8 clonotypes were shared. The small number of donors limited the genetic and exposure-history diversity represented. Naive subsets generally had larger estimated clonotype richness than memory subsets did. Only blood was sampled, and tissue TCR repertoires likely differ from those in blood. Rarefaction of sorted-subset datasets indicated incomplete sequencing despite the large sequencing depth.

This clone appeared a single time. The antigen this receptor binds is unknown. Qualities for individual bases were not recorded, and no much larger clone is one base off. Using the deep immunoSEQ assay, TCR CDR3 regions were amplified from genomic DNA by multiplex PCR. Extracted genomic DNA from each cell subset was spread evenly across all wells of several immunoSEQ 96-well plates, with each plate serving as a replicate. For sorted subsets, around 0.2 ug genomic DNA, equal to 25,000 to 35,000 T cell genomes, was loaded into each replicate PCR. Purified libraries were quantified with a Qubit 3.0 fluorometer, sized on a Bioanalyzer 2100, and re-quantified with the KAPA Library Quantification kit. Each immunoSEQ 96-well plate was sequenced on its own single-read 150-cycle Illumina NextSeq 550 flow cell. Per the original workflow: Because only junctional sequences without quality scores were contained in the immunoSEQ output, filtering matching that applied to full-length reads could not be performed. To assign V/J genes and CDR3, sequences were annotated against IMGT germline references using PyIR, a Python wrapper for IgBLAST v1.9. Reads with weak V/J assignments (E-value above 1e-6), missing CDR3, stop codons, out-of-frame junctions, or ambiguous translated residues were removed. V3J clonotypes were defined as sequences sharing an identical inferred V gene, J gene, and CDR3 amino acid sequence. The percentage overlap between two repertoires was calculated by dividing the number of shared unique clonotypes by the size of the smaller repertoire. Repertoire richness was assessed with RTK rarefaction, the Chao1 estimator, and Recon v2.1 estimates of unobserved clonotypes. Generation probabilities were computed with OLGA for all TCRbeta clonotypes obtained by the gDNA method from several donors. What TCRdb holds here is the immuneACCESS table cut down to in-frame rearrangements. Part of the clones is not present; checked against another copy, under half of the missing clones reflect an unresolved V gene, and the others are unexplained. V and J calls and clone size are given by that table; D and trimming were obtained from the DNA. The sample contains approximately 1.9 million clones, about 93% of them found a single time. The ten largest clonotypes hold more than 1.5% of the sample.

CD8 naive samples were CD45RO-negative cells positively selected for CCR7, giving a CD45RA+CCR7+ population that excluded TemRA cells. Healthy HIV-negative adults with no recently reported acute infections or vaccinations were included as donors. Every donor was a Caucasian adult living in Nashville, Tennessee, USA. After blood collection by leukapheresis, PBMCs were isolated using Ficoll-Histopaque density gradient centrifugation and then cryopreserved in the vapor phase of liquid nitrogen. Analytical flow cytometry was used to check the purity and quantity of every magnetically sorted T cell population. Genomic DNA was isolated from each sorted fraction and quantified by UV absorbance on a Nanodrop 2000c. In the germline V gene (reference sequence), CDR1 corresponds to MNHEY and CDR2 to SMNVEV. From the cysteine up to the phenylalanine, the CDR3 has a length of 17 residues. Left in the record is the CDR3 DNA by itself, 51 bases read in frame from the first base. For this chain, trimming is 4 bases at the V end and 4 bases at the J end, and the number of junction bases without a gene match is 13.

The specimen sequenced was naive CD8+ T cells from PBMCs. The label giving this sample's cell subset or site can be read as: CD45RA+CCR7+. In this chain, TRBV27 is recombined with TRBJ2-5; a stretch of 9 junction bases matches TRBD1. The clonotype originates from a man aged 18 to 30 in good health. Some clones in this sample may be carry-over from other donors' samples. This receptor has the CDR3 CASSWARRDRVVETQYF. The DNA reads TGTGCCAGCAGTTGGGCCCGACGGGACAGGGTAGTAGAGACCCAGTACTTC.